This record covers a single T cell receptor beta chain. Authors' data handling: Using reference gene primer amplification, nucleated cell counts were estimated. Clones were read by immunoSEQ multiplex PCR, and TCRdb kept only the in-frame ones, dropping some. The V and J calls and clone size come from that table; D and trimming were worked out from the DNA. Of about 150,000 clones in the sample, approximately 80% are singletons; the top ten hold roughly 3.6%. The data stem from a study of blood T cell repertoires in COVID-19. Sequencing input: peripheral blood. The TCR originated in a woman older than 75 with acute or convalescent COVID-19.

The CDR3 DNA reads as TGTGCCAGCAGCCAAGAATGGTCTAGCTCCTACAATGAGCAGTTCTTC. Its translation: CASSQEWSSSYNEQFF. This chain joins TRBV4-2 and TRBJ2-1; no firm D call. V lost 0 bases and J lost 0, with 9 bases in between. Per the germline V gene, CDR1 is LGHNA and CDR2 is YNFKEQ. The CDR3 runs 16 residues.